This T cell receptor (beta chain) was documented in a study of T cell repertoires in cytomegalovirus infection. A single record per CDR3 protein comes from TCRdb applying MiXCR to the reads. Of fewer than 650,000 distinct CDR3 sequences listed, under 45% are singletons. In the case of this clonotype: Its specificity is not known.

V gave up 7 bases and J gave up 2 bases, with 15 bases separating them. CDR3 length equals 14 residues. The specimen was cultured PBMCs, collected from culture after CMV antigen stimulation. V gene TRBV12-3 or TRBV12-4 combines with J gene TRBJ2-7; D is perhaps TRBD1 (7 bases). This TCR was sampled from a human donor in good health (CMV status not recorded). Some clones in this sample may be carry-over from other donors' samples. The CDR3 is CASTSGGGPYEQYF. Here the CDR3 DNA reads TGTGCCAGCACCAGTGGAGGGGGCCCCTACGAGCAGTACTTC.